The subject of this entry is one T cell receptor (beta chain). Antigen: not known. After removal of 0 bases from V and 5 bases from J, the junction contained 4 bases not matched to a gene. The CDR3 length is 16 residues. CDR1 MNHEY and CDR2 SVGAGI come from the germline V gene. The sample comes from a study of graft-versus-host responses after intestinal transplantation. Whole-study context: Anti-thymocyte globulin induction preceded approximately three years of tacrolimus and steroid maintenance in all recipients.

The data were produced by immunoSEQ multiplex PCR, yet TCRdb's version contains in-frame clones alone and is incomplete. The table records tens of thousands of clones, 94% of them present only once. The V call is TRBV6-5, the J call TRBJ2-2; 9 bases line up with TRBD2. The source was unstimulated CD4+ T cells sorted from spleen or lymph node cells, collected before transplant. The receptor was derived from a human donor who was the organ donor for an intestinal transplant. The CDR3 DNA sequence: TGTGCCAGCAGTTACTCTAGCGGGGGTCTAACCGGGGAGCTGTTTTTT. The encoded protein is CASSYSSGGLTGELFF.